This entry lists 8 T cell receptor beta chains sequenced from one sample in a study of T cell responses to AZD1222 COVID-19 vaccine. The table came from immunoSEQ multiplex PCR; TCRdb's copy has only in-frame clones and leaves some out. The sample holds under 200,000 clones, more than 90% seen once. The source material was peripheral blood, sampled 28 days after the second dose of the MenACWY control vaccine. The receptor source for this set is an adult who received the MenACWY meningococcal vaccine as a control.

V usage is TRBV6-5 and J usage is TRBJ1-5; D gene ambiguous. The CDR3 consists of 13 residues. Germline V lookup: CDR1 MNHEY, CDR2 SVGAGI. V lost 8 bases and J lost 2, with 10 bases in between. In DNA, the CDR3 is TGTGCCAGCTCGACTGGGGGCAATCAGCCCCAGCATTTT. Its protein product is CASSTGGNQPQHF.

The rearrangement links TRBV20-1 to TRBJ1-2; D is uncertain. The V gene lost 3 bases and the J gene lost 7 bases, with 15 bases spanning the gap. The CDR3 contains 13 residues. Germline V gives CDR1 DFQATT, CDR2 SNEGSKA (reference sequence). For the CDR3, the DNA is TGCAGTGCTAGTCCGACGGGGTTCCTTGGCTACACCTTC. It yields the protein CSASPTGFLGYTF.

This chain links TRBV7-2 with TRBJ1-5; possible D gene TRBD1, 5 bases. The ends were cut back, 0 bases at V and 7 bases at J, with 13 bases in the middle. Germline loops: CDR1 SGHTA, CDR2 FQGNSA. The length of the CDR3 is 15 residues. The CDR3 bases are TGTGCCAGCAGCTTAGCTGACTCGAAGGGGCAGCCCCAGCATTTT. The encoded protein is CASSLADSKGQPQHF.

A single count supports this clone. The rearrangement joins TRBV4-2 to TRBJ2-5; TRBD2 might be the D (5 bases). The germline V gene has CDR1 LGHNA and CDR2 YNFKEQ. V lost 0 bases to trimming and J lost 4 bases, with 9 bases between them. This CDR3 contains 14 residues. Written as DNA, the CDR3 is TGTGCCAGCAGCCAAGATTCACGGGGAGAGACCCAGTACTTC. This encodes CASSQDSRGETQYF.

The chain uses TRBV6-6 and TRBJ2-7, with 9 bases lining up with TRBD1. The CDR3 is made up of 15 amino acids. Germline V CDR1 and CDR2: MNHNY, SVGAGI (reference sequence). With 0 bases clipped from V and 4 bases from J, the junction kept 4 bases outside the gene matches. In DNA, the CDR3 is TGTGCCAGCAGTTACTCGCCGGGACAGGGTTACGAGCAGTACTTC. Encoded protein: CASSYSPGQGYEQYF.

J is TRBJ1-1 and V is TRBV9; the D gene is possibly TRBD1 (6 bases). The germline V and J ends were trimmed by 0 bases and 0 bases, with 9 bases remaining between them. The CDR3 runs 15 residues. Germline V gene data show CDR1 as SGDLS and CDR2 as YYNGEE. The CDR3: CASSVEGEVNTEAFF. CDR3 sequence (DNA): TGTGCCAGCAGCGTAGAGGGGGAGGTGAACACTGAAGCTTTCTTT.

This chain links TRBV15 with TRBJ1-2; weak D call: TRBD1 (5 bases). The CDR3 loop spans 15 amino acids. CDR1 LNHNV and CDR2 YYDKDF come from the germline V gene (reference sequence). Trimming pared 0 bases from V and 7 bases from J, leaving 15 bases between. CDR3 loop: CATSRDLGQGAGYTF. CDR3 nucleotide sequence: TGTGCCACCAGCAGAGATTTGGGGCAGGGTGCTGGCTACACCTTC.

DNA for the CDR3: TGCGCCAGCAGCCAATATGAGGGGATGAACACTGAAGCTTTCTTT. Translation gives CASSQYEGMNTEAFF. The genes are TRBV4-1 and TRBJ1-1; TRBD1 might be the D (5 bases). Trimming left V 2 bases short and J 0 bases short, with 10 bases between. The germline V gene encodes CDR1 MGHRA and CDR2 YSYEKL. This CDR3 is built from 15 residues.